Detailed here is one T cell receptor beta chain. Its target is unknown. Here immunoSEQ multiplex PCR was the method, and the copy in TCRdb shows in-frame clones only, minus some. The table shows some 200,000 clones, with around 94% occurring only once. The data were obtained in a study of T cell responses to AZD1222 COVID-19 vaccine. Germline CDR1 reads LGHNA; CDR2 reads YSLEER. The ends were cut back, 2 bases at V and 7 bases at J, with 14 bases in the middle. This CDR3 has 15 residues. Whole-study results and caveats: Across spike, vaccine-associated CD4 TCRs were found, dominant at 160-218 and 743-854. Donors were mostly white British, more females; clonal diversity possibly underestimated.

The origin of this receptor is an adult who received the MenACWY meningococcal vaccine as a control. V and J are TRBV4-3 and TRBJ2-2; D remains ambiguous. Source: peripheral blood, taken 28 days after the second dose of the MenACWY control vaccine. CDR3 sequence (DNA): TGCGCCAGCAGCCAACACGGCTACCGAGGCGGGGAGCTGTTTTTT. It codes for CASSQHGYRGGELFF.